These T cell receptor beta chains were read from a single sample in a study of technical replicates of blood from a handful of donors. Using immunoSEQ multiplex PCR, the repertoire was profiled, and TCRdb retains in-frame clones only, with some absent. The table records 98,000 or so clones, 95% of them present only once. The specimen was T cells isolated from PBMCs. The source is a human donor in good health. Each CDR3 is given without its conserved first and last residue.

v_call	j_call	cdr3_aa
TRBV5-1	TRBJ2-2	ASSPSVGELF
TRBV5-1	TRBJ2-1	ASSLNNNEQF
TRBV9	TRBJ2-2	ASSVRRTDTGELF
TRBV5-1	TRBJ2-7	ASSFGFLAGQGIYEQY
TRBV5-1	TRBJ1-1	ASSAQGANTEAF
TRBV5-1	TRBJ2-6	ASSLSRTGANVLT
TRBV28	TRBJ2-7	ARNRTGVSYEQY
TRBV21-1	TRBJ2-7	ASSKGGWTSGTETYEQY
TRBV27	TRBJ1-6	ASSLSMRQGGGSPLH
TRBV5-1	TRBJ2-3	ASTRQGSTDTQY
TRBV4-1	TRBJ1-2	ASSQEDRGSYGYT
TRBV6-1	TRBJ1-3	ASGTGGSGNTIY
TRBV6-1	TRBJ1-2	ASSEAGRSGYGYT
TRBV4-1	TRBJ1-1	ASSQVPGMGNKTEAF
TRBV11-2	TRBJ1-1	ASSLASRGAF
TRBV27	TRBJ2-3	ASSLRGLAGGWRSTDTQY
TRBV21-1	TRBJ2-7	ASSKVTVRKISGEQY
TRBV6-1	TRBJ1-5	ASKVQGAGVKPQH
TRBV19	TRBJ2-3	ASSIDRSRADTQY
TRBV6-6	TRBJ2-2	ASSYSPGGRTGELF
TRBV4-1	TRBJ1-5	ASSLKQGEGQPQH
TRBV18	TRBJ2-1	ASSGGASVYNEQF
TRBV7-9	TRBJ2-1	ASSGTSGDSYNEQF
TRBV6-5	TRBJ1-2	ASSDRQLGYGYT
TRBV28	TRBJ1-4	ASSADRGRFEKLF
TRBV28	TRBJ2-1	ASCPAGVYNEQF
TRBV28	TRBJ2-1	ASRGTVNNEQF
TRBV2	TRBJ2-4	ASRDRAPPEDIQY
TRBV18	TRBJ2-7	ASSPPTVNYEQY
TRBV11-2	TRBJ2-2	ASSLGGRGGRHGELF
TRBV7-9	TRBJ2-3	ASSSGGDSSTDTQY
TRBV7-3	TRBJ2-3	ASSLGTSADTQY
TRBV19	TRBJ2-5	ARDRGFYTQY
TRBV28	TRBJ2-2	ASSDEGTGELF
TRBV6-1	TRBJ2-4	ASSEWLAKNIQY
TRBV5-1	TRBJ2-1	ASSLEVSSYNEQF
TRBV11-2	TRBJ1-1	ASSYRGRRVTEAF
TRBV11-3	TRBJ1-4	ASSLDLGGDEKLF
TRBV19	TRBJ1-2	ASMAPLYGTNYGYT
TRBV27	TRBJ1-4	ASSPGTGHGLMF
TRBV19	TRBJ2-7	ASSMTSGSPYEQY